The sequence of this T cell receptor (beta chain) was determined in a study of cytomegalovirus exposure and HLA in healthy donors. Study information: A preliminary data release comprised 80 million to 95 million unique TCRs obtained from HLA-typed donors. Study results and caveats: The study recorded 164 TCR beta chains that were cytomegalovirus-associated.

It was with 60 Vbeta and 13 Jbeta primers that the PCR ran. The repertoire was sequenced with immunoSEQ multiplex PCR; TCRdb's copy has only in-frame clones and lacks some. The sample shows some 77,000 clones, roughly 80% of them seen only once. About this clone itself: What it binds is unknown.

V gave up 1 base and J gave up 6 bases, with 10 bases separating them. Germline V lookup: CDR1 SGHTA, CDR2 FQGTGA. The CDR3 is 13 amino acids. The chain has TRBV7-3 and TRBJ2-7, with a possible D match to TRBD1 (6 bases). The sequence was obtained from a middle-aged woman in good health and CMV-seropositive. The sample taken for sequencing was PBMCs. The CDR3 coding sequence is TGTGCCAGCAGCTTAATACAGGGTGGCGAGCAGTACTTC. As protein: CASSLIQGGEQYF.